Included here is one T cell receptor beta chain sequence, with context. The sample belongs to a study of control samples from healthy donors and cancer patients. This CDR3 has 13 amino acids. Trimming pared 6 bases from V and 4 bases from J, leaving 15 bases between. In germline, CDR1 is SQVTM, CDR2 ANQGSEA. The protocol was immunoSEQ multiplex PCR, while the TCRdb copy is restricted to in-frame clones and leaves out a portion. The repertoire holds 46,000 or so clones, with approximately 94% as singletons. This clonotype was sampled from a man between 25 and 39 years old with colorectal cancer. Sequenced material: PBMCs. The chain is built from TRBV29-1 and TRBJ1-1, with D tentatively TRBD1 (5 bases). CDR3 residues: CSVDSGFGTEAFF. DNA of the CDR3: TGCAGCGTGGATTCAGGGTTCGGCACTGAAGCTTTCTTT. Full variable domain (rest looked up from reference TRBV29-1 and TRBJ1-1): SAVISQKPSRDICQRGTSLTIQCQVDSQVTMMFWYRQQPGQSLTLIATANQGSEATYESGFVIDKFPISRPNLTFSTLTVSNMSPEDSSIYLCSVDSGFGTEAFFGQGTRLTVV.